Following are 31 T cell receptor beta chains from one sample sequenced in a study of T cells in Graves' hyperthyroidism and ophthalmopathy. Authors of the study amplified TCR beta CDR3 regions from RNA transcripts. HTBI primers were employed in a first-round RT-PCR of the TCR CDR3. TCRdb used MiXCR to reprocess the multiplex PCR reads, holding one entry per CDR3 protein. The sample lists about 250,000 distinct CDR3 sequences; over 20% were seen once. The specimen sequenced was blood. The receptors were gathered from a man younger than 45 with Graves' ophthalmopathy.

This clonotype came up a few times. The chain combines TRBV5-1 with TRBJ1-4; D may be TRBD1 (6 bases). Germline CDR1 and CDR2: SGHRS and YFSETQ. The CDR3 loop spans 16 amino acids. The V end was cut by 3 bases, the J end by 3 bases, with 15 bases between. The CDR3 loop is CASSSERGQANEKLFF. The CDR3 region has the DNA TGCGCCAGCAGCTCAGAGCGGGGGCAGGCTAATGAAAAACTGTTTTTT. Variable domain in full (rest from reference TRBV5-1 and TRBJ1-4): KAGVTQTPRYLIKTRGQQVTLSCSPISGHRSVSWYQQTPGQGLQFLFEYFSETQRNKGNFPGRFSGRQFSNSRSEMNVSTLELGDSALYLCASSSERGQANEKLFFGSGTQLSVL.

This chain connects TRBV20-1 to TRBJ1-3; TRBD1 might be the D (6 bases). V was clipped by 6 bases and J by 4 bases, with 19 bases between them. Per germline, CDR1 DFQATT and CDR2 SNEGSKA (reference sequence). CDR3 length: 15 residues. The DNA for the CDR3 is TGCAGTGCCCAGACGTGGGACACGCCCGGAAACACCATATATTTT. Amino acids: CSAQTWDTPGNTIYF.

The chain recombines TRBV5-6 with TRBJ2-3; 7 nucleotides agree with TRBD2. CDR1 and CDR2 from the germline V gene are SGHDT and YYEEEE. The CDR3 contains 15 residues. The trim removed 7 bases at V and 0 bases at J, leaving 8 bases unmatched. In nucleotides, the CDR3 is TGTGCCAGCTTACTAGCGACCCATAGCACAGATACGCAGTATTTT. It yields the protein CASLLATHSTDTQYF.

The chain joins TRBV3-1 to TRBJ2-3; D is uncertain. V lost 0 bases, J lost 10 bases, and 8 bases lay in between. Germline loops: CDR1 LGHDT, CDR2 YNNKEL (reference sequence). This CDR3 region has 12 residues. The CDR3 DNA sequence: TGTGCCAGCAGCCAAGAGCTGGGTGCGCAGTATTTT. Translation: CASSQELGAQYF.

The V gene is TRBV5-1, the J gene TRBJ2-7; TRBD2 matches at 9 bases. The germline CDR1 and CDR2 sequences are SGHRS and YFSETQ. J lost 6 bases, V lost 7 bases, and 14 bases had no gene match. The CDR3 is made up of 15 amino acids. The CDR3 reads CASSLAGGPLGEQYF. In nucleotides, the CDR3 is TGCGCCAGCTCGTTGGCGGGAGGGCCTTTGGGCGAGCAGTACTTC.

This chain joins TRBV20-1 and TRBJ2-7; either TRBD1 or TRBD2 may supply D (5 bases each). With 6 bases removed from V and 4 bases from J, the gap between germline ends came to 13 bases. This CDR3 spans 12 amino acids. Germline V gives CDR1 DFQATT, CDR2 SNEGSKA (reference sequence). As DNA, the CDR3 is TGCAGTGCAGGGGACGAGGGGTACGAGCAGTACTTC. It is translated as CSAGDEGYEQYF.

The rearrangement uses TRBV27 and TRBJ2-2; D possibly uses TRBD1 or TRBD2 (5 bases each). With 3 bases removed from V and 2 bases from J, the gap between germline ends came to 22 bases. The CDR3 loop spans 19 amino acids. Germline V lookup: CDR1 MNHEY, CDR2 SMNVEV (reference sequence). DNA of the CDR3: TGTGCCAGCAGTTTCCGGTCAATAGGGACGGGATTCAACACCGGGGAGCTGTTTTTT. It translates to CASSFRSIGTGFNTGELFF.

The chain is built from TRBV20-1 and TRBJ1-1; TRBD1 matches 8 bases. Germline V gene data show CDR1 as DFQATT and CDR2 as SNEGSKA (reference sequence). V lost 7 bases, J lost 4 bases, and 11 bases stayed unmatched. CDR3 length equals 14 residues. CDR3 sequence reads: CSVRERQGFTEAFF. CDR3 nucleotide sequence: TGCAGTGTCAGGGAGAGACAGGGGTTCACTGAAGCTTTCTTT.

The chain combines TRBV27 with TRBJ2-3, with TRBD2 matching over 7 bases. The germline V gene has CDR1 MNHEY and CDR2 SMNVEV (reference sequence). After removal of 7 bases from V and 2 bases from J, the junction contained 9 bases not matched to a gene. The CDR3 spans 15 residues. CDR3 sequence reads: CASNSAGANTDTQYF. The CDR3 DNA follows: TGTGCCAGCAACAGCGCGGGAGCCAACACAGATACGCAGTATTTT.

This clonotype was seen a handful of times. V usage is TRBV30 and J usage is TRBJ2-7; 7 bases match TRBD1. The CDR3 has 14 residues. Germline V CDR1 and CDR2: GTSNPN, SVGIG (reference sequence). V trimming: 1 base; J trimming: 2 bases; junction bases outside the gene matches: 5. CDR3 coding DNA: TGTGCCTGGAGTGCCTTACAGGGGCCCTACGAGCAGTACTTC. This gives the protein CAWSALQGPYEQYF. The full variable domain, completed using reference TRBV30 and TRBJ2-7, is SQTIHQWPATLVQPVGSPLSLECTVEGTSNPNLYWYRQAAGRGLQLLFYSVGIGQISSEVPQNLSASRPQDRQFILSSKKLLLSDSGFYLCAWSALQGPYEQYFGPGTRLTVT.

Remarks on this clonotype: Just one base apart from a much larger clone, this may be a read error. The rearrangement uses TRBV20-1 and TRBJ2-7; 8 bases are shared with TRBD1. Germline-derived CDR1 and CDR2 are DFQATT and SNEGSKA (reference sequence). This CDR3 region has 15 residues. V dropped 3 bases and J dropped 7; count of bases not matched to a gene: 14. The CDR3 region has the DNA TGCAGTGCTAGTCCTGACAGGGGCCGTCGGGATGAGCAGTACTTC. Translating it yields CSASPDRGRRDEQYF.

This clonotype was counted at least ten times. The rearrangement links TRBV18 to TRBJ2-1; D might be TRBD2 (6 bases). V shed 7 bases and J shed 9 bases, with 19 bases lying between them. The germline gives CDR1 KGHSH, CDR2 LQKENI. The length of the CDR3 is 14 residues. The CDR3 region has the DNA TGTGCCAGCTTTGGTTCCCAGCCGGGGGTTGAGCAGTTCTTC. Translation: CASFGSQPGVEQFF.

The genes are TRBV19 and TRBJ2-5; D is possibly TRBD1 (6 bases). This CDR3 is built from 12 residues. Deletions cut 10 bases from V and 4 bases from J, with 13 bases between. Germline CDR1 and CDR2: LNHDA and SQIVND (reference sequence). The DNA for the CDR3 is TGTGCCACCCGACAGGCAGGAGAGACCCAGTACTTC. Residues: CATRQAGETQYF. Together with reference TRBV19 and TRBJ2-5, the CDR3 gives the full variable domain: DGGITQSPKYLFRKEGQNVTLSCEQNLNHDAMYWYRQDPGQGLRLIYYSQIVNDFQKGDIAEGYSVSREKKESFPLTVTSAQKNPTAFYLCATRQAGETQYFGPGTRLLVL.

The genes are TRBV28 and TRBJ2-7; the D gene could be TRBD1 or TRBD2 (5 bases each). Germline assignment: CDR1 MDHEN and CDR2 SYDVKM. The V gene lost 2 bases and the J gene lost 6 bases, with 14 bases spanning the gap. The CDR3 length is 14 residues. The CDR3 bases are TGTGCCAGCAGTTTACCCGGGGCCCTTTCCGAGCAGTACTTC. It translates to CASSLPGALSEQYF.

This chain links TRBV6-2 or TRBV6-3 with TRBJ2-2, with 8 bases lining up with TRBD2. CDR1 MNHEY and CDR2 SVGEGT come from the germline V gene. This CDR3 is 15 amino acids long. V lost 8 bases to trimming and J lost 2 bases; unmatched junction nucleotides: 7. The CDR3 protein is CASSGRANNTGELFF. Written as DNA, the CDR3 is TGTGCCAGCTCCGGGAGGGCTAATAACACCGGGGAGCTGTTTTTT.

This clonotype was counted a few times. This chain links TRBV20-1 with TRBJ1-5; 8 bases agree with TRBD1. CDR1 and CDR2 from the germline V gene are DFQATT and SNEGSKA (reference sequence). The V and J ends lost 0 bases and 7 bases, in that order; junction bases with no gene match: 8. There are 15 residues in the CDR3. CDR3 in amino acids: CSARDETGDVQPQHF. The CDR3 coding sequence is TGCAGTGCTAGAGATGAGACAGGGGATGTGCAGCCCCAGCATTTT.

This clonotype was seen ten or more times. The rearrangement joins TRBV7-9 to TRBJ2-3, with 9 bases matching TRBD1. The CDR3 contains 16 residues. The V gene's germline CDR1 is SEHNR and CDR2 FQNEAQ (reference sequence). V was clipped by 4 bases and J by 2 bases; unmatched bases: 7. CDR3 loop: CASSWGQGPTTDTQYF. The CDR3 bases are TGTGCCAGCAGCTGGGGACAGGGCCCTACCACAGATACGCAGTATTTT. Based on the CDR3 plus reference TRBV7-9 and TRBJ2-3, the full variable domain is DTGVSQNPRHKITKRGQNVTFRCDPISEHNRLYWYRQTLGQGPEFLTYFQNEAQLEKSRLLSDRFSAERPKGSFSTLEIQRTEQGDSAMYLCASSWGQGPTTDTQYFGPGTRLTVL.

This clonotype was seen many times. The V gene is TRBV3-1, the J gene TRBJ1-3; D unresolved. V was clipped by 3 bases and J by 0 bases, with 3 bases between them. Germline CDR1 is LGHDT and CDR2 is YNNKEL (reference sequence). The CDR3 extends over 13 amino acids. In nucleotides, the CDR3 is TGTGCCAGCAGCCATAACTCTGGAAACACCATATATTTT. The encoded protein is CASSHNSGNTIYF.

The rearrangement joins TRBV20-1 to TRBJ1-3; TRBD1 matches at 8 bases. CDR1 DFQATT and CDR2 SNEGSKA come from the germline V gene (reference sequence). The junction had 9 bases not matched to a gene; V was cut back by 0 bases and J by 8 bases. The CDR3 covers 15 residues. The CDR3 loop is CSARDTWTGMDTIYF. The CDR3 DNA is TGCAGTGCTAGAGATACGTGGACAGGGATGGACACCATATATTTT.

This clonotype was counted only a few times. The chain couples TRBV6-1 to TRBJ1-6; 9 positions agree with TRBD1. Losses at the gene ends were 6 bases for V and 10 bases for J; bases not matched to a gene: 7. Germline V gives CDR1 MNHNS, CDR2 SASEGT. The CDR3 has 14 amino acids. Here the CDR3 DNA reads TGTGCCAGCAGGCGGGACAGGGACAGCTCACCCCTCCACTTT. Translated, it gives CASRRDRDSSPLHF.

CDR3: CSAGGGPNTGELFF. The CDR3 bases are TGCAGCGCGGGGGGGGGACCGAACACCGGGGAGCTGTTTTTT. This chain links TRBV29-1 with TRBJ2-2, with 8 bases that match TRBD2. V lost 7 bases, J lost 0 bases, and 4 bases stayed unmatched. This CDR3 comprises 14 residues. Germline V CDR1 and CDR2: SQVTM, ANQGSEA.

This clonotype has at least ten counts. The chain joins TRBV11-3 to TRBJ2-1; 8 bases match TRBD2. This CDR3 has 16 residues. The J segment lost 7 bases and the V segment lost 4 bases, leaving 12 bases of the junction unmatched. The V gene's germline CDR1 is SGHNT and CDR2 YENEEA. The CDR3 region has the DNA TGTGCCAGCAGCTCCGAGGGAAATATAGCGGGAAATGAGCAGTTCTTC. Its translation is CASSSEGNIAGNEQFF.

The rearrangement uses TRBV20-1 and TRBJ2-7, with D perhaps matching TRBD1 or TRBD2 (5 bases each). V lost 0 bases and J lost 2, with 8 bases in between. Germline V gene lookup returns CDR1 DFQATT and CDR2 SNEGSKA (reference sequence). The CDR3 spans 13 residues. This chain's CDR3 is CSARDGGPYEQYF. CDR3 nucleotide sequence: TGCAGTGCTAGAGATGGGGGACCCTACGAGCAGTACTTC.

DNA for the CDR3: TGTGCCAGCAGCCCGACGGGACAGGGGGGGCGTAAGTACTTC. It specifies CASSPTGQGGRKYF. The rearrangement uses TRBV6-1 and TRBJ2-5, with 11 bases that match TRBD1. Germline loops: CDR1 MNHNS, CDR2 SASEGT. J lost 12 bases, V lost 6 bases, and 12 bases had no gene match. The CDR3 totals 14 residues.

This clonotype was observed many times. The chain couples TRBV28 to TRBJ2-3; 7 nucleotides agree with TRBD2. The CDR3 is made up of 16 amino acids. V lost 5 bases and J lost 1; bases outside the gene matches: 9. Germline values: CDR1 MDHEN, CDR2 SYDVKM. The CDR3 region is CASSDRLASRTDTQYF. The DNA for the CDR3 is TGTGCCAGCAGTGACAGACTAGCCTCTCGCACAGATACGCAGTATTTT.

This clonotype was observed a few times. This chain connects TRBV15 to TRBJ2-3; no firm D call. Germline V gives CDR1 LNHNV, CDR2 YYDKDF (reference sequence). Trimming took 2 bases from V and 4 from J, leaving 13 bases between them. The length of the CDR3 is 15 residues. The CDR3 spells CATSRMRQKSDTQYF. The CDR3 DNA reads as TGTGCCACCAGCAGAATGAGGCAGAAGTCAGATACGCAGTATTTT.

The gene calls are TRBV9 and TRBJ2-1; TRBD2 is a possible D gene (5 bases). CDR3 length equals 15 residues. Trimming removed 2 bases at V and 9 bases at J, with 18 bases between. Germline lookup yields CDR1 SGDLS and CDR2 YYNGEE. Here the CDR3 reads CASSVSGRGRGEQFF. The CDR3 DNA follows: TGTGCCAGCAGCGTTTCGGGCCGCGGTCGGGGTGAGCAGTTCTTC.

The chain carries TRBV24-1 and TRBJ2-3; 13 positions match TRBD2. The CDR3 is 16 residues long. Looked up from germline, CDR1 is KGHDR and CDR2 is SFDVKD. Trimming removed 7 bases from V and 4 bases from J; junction bases left unmatched: 7. In DNA, the CDR3 is TGTGCCACCAGCCCGGGACTAGCGGGAAGGTCAGATACGCAGTATTTT. Encoded protein: CATSPGLAGRSDTQYF.

The J gene is TRBJ2-1, the V gene TRBV6-1; D not certain. CDR3 size: 13 residues. The V end lost 6 bases, the J end lost 10 bases, and 16 bases lay between the germline ends. Germline loops: CDR1 MNHNS, CDR2 SASEGT. For the CDR3, the DNA is TGTGCCAGCAGCTCCGCAGCAGGCCGAGAGCAGTTCTTC. Encoded protein: CASSSAAGREQFF.

Worth noting for this clonotype: One end of the junction does not line up with germline, which may come from a read error. The chain's CDR3 is CASGFRTGGVGYTF. CDR3 DNA: TGTGCCAGCGGCTTCAGGACAGGAGGGGTTGGCTACACCTTC. This rearrangement joins TRBV7-2 to TRBJ1-2; 7 positions match TRBD1. The length of the CDR3 is 14 residues. Germline values: CDR1 SGHTA, CDR2 FQGNSA.

This clonotype has just a few counts. J is TRBJ1-4 and V is TRBV27; 10 bases match TRBD1. V shed 4 bases, J shed 6 bases, and the junction held 11 bases outside the gene matches. The CDR3 spans 17 residues. Germline V lookup: CDR1 MNHEY, CDR2 SMNVEV (reference sequence). In DNA form, the CDR3 reads TGTGCCAGCAGTTCCCCACCCCACGGGACAGGGGATGAAAAACTGTTTTTT. This gives the protein CASSSPPHGTGDEKLFF. The complete variable domain, with remaining parts taken from reference TRBV27 and TRBJ1-4, reads EAQVTQNPRYLITVTGKKLTVTCSQNMNHEYMSWYRQDPGLGLRQIYYSMNVEVTDKGDVPEGYKVSRKEKRNFPLILESPSPNQTSLYFCASSSPPHGTGDEKLFFGSGTQLSVL.